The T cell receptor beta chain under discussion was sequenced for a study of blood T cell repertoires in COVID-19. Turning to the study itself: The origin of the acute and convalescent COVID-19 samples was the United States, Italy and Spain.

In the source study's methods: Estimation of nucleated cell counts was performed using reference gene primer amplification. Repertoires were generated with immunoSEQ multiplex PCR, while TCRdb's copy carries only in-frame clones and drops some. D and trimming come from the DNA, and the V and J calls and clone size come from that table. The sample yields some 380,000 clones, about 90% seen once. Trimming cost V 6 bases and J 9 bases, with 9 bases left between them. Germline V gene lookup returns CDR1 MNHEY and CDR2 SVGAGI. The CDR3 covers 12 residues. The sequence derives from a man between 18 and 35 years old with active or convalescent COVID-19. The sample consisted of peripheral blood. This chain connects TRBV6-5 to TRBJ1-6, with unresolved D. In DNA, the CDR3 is TGTGCCAGCAGAAGACGGAGTTCACCCCTCCACTTT. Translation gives CASRRRSSPLHF.